The rows below give T cell receptor beta chains drawn from one sample of a study of OX40 agonist ivuxolimab in advanced cancers. Sequenced by immunoSEQ multiplex PCR; TCRdb stores in-frame clones only, minus some. The table records about 46,000 clones, over 75% of them present only once. The sample consisted of CD4+ or CD8+ T cells sorted from blood, taken in a trial of the OX40 agonist ivuxolimab. These TCRs come from an adult with an advanced solid tumor such as melanoma, head and neck, liver or kidney cancer. Both conserved end residues are part of each CDR3. Each record gives: CDR3 DNA, CDR3 protein, V gene, J gene, D gene, clone size. D genes are given only for firm matches. Not every row has a clone size; where given, it reads once, few, many or a size class.

CDR3 DNA: TGTGCCAGCAGCGCCAATCTGGGGGGCAGGATGTATGGCTACACCTTC; CDR3 protein: CASSANLGGRMYGYTF; V gene: TRBV9; J gene: TRBJ1-2; D gene: .; clone size: .
CDR3 DNA: TGTGCCTGGAGTGTAATGAACACTGAAGCTTTCTTT; CDR3 protein: CAWSVMNTEAFF; V gene: TRBV30; J gene: TRBJ1-1; D gene: .; clone size: .
CDR3 DNA: TGTGCCAGCAGCTTAGTCCTGGGAGACTACGAGCAGTACTTC; CDR3 protein: CASSLVLGDYEQYF; V gene: TRBV7-8; J gene: TRBJ2-7; D gene: .; clone size: once
CDR3 DNA: TGTGCCAGCAGTGAGAGGACTAGCGGGAGTCCGTACTACAATGAGCAGTTCTTC; CDR3 protein: CASSERTSGSPYYNEQFF; V gene: TRBV2; J gene: TRBJ2-1; D gene: TRBD2; clone size: .
CDR3 DNA: TGTGCCAGCAGTCCCCTCGGACAGGGGGGAGAGACCCAGTACTTC; CDR3 protein: CASSPLGQGGETQYF; V gene: TRBV27; J gene: TRBJ2-5; D gene: TRBD1; clone size: .
CDR3 DNA: TGTGCCAGCAGCTTGGGGACTAGCGGAGGCGGGGAGCTGTTTTTT; CDR3 protein: CASSLGTSGGGELFF; V gene: TRBV5-4; J gene: TRBJ2-2; D gene: TRBD2; clone size: .
CDR3 DNA: TGTGCCAGCAGGGGCTGGGAGGGGTCCTACGAGCAGTACTTC; CDR3 protein: CASRGWEGSYEQYF; V gene: TRBV28; J gene: TRBJ2-7; D gene: TRBD2; clone size: .
CDR3 DNA: TGTGCCAGCTCACCCCAGGAGAGCAATCAGCCCCAGCATTTT; CDR3 protein: CASSPQESNQPQHF; V gene: TRBV18; J gene: TRBJ1-5; D gene: .; clone size: once
CDR3 DNA: TGTGCCAGCATCCGGGGGTCTGGGGCCAACGTCCTGACTTTC; CDR3 protein: CASIRGSGANVLTF; V gene: TRBV7-9; J gene: TRBJ2-6; D gene: .; clone size: .
CDR3 DNA: TGTGCCAGCAGTGCCTACGGGACAGGGACCCACGAGCAGTACTTC; CDR3 protein: CASSAYGTGTHEQYF; V gene: TRBV27; J gene: TRBJ2-7; D gene: TRBD1; clone size: .
CDR3 DNA: TGCAGCGTTTTCTACATAAGGGGCTATGGCTACACCTTC; CDR3 protein: CSVFYIRGYGYTF; V gene: TRBV29-1; J gene: TRBJ1-2; D gene: .; clone size: .
CDR3 DNA: TGTGCCAGTAGTATCGGCCGGAACACTGAAGCTTTCTTT; CDR3 protein: CASSIGRNTEAFF; V gene: TRBV19; J gene: TRBJ1-1; D gene: .; clone size: few
CDR3 DNA: TGTGCCAGCAGCTTAGCGGATTGGGGGACTGAAGCTTTCTTT; CDR3 protein: CASSLADWGTEAFF; V gene: TRBV7-9; J gene: TRBJ1-1; D gene: .; clone size: .
CDR3 DNA: TGTGCCAGTAGCTACTACCCGGGACAGGGCCCCTCCTACGAGCAGTACTTC; CDR3 protein: CASSYYPGQGPSYEQYF; V gene: TRBV19; J gene: TRBJ2-7; D gene: TRBD1; clone size: .
CDR3 DNA: TGTGCCAGCGGGGGGAGCTACGAGCAGTACTTC; CDR3 protein: CASGGSYEQYF; V gene: TRBV6-6; J gene: TRBJ2-7; D gene: .; clone size: .
CDR3 DNA: TGTGCCAGCAGCCTGGGGCGAACTCAGCCCCAGCATTTT; CDR3 protein: CASSLGRTQPQHF; V gene: TRBV27; J gene: TRBJ1-5; D gene: .; clone size: few
CDR3 DNA: TGCGCCAGCAGCCAAGATCTAGGGGGGCTTAATGAAAAACTGTTTTTT; CDR3 protein: CASSQDLGGLNEKLFF; V gene: TRBV4-3; J gene: TRBJ1-4; D gene: .; clone size: medium-sized
CDR3 DNA: TGTGCCAGCAGCCCCTCGGGACAGGGGGCCAGCTCCTACAATGAGCAGTTCTTC; CDR3 protein: CASSPSGQGASSYNEQFF; V gene: TRBV13; J gene: TRBJ2-1; D gene: TRBD1; clone size: .
CDR3 DNA: TGTGCCTGGAGCCACGGGACAGCGAGGACAGATACGCAGTATTTT; CDR3 protein: CAWSHGTARTDTQYF; V gene: TRBV30; J gene: TRBJ2-3; D gene: TRBD1; clone size: .
CDR3 DNA: TGTGCCAGCAGTGAAGGGTTCAGGGTCAACGAGCAGTACTTC; CDR3 protein: CASSEGFRVNEQYF; V gene: TRBV2; J gene: TRBJ2-7; D gene: .; clone size: once
CDR3 DNA: TGCGCCAGCAGCCATCGGGACGGAGCAAATTCACCCCTCCACTTT; CDR3 protein: CASSHRDGANSPLHF; V gene: TRBV4-1; J gene: TRBJ1-6; D gene: .; clone size: .
CDR3 DNA: TGCGCCAGCAGCCCGTCCGGGACAGGGTCCTACGAGCAGTACTTC; CDR3 protein: CASSPSGTGSYEQYF; V gene: TRBV4-3; J gene: TRBJ2-7; D gene: TRBD1; clone size: .
CDR3 DNA: TGTGCCAGCAGCTTGCGCCCTCTCCCGGGACTCTATGGCTACACCTTC; CDR3 protein: CASSLRPLPGLYGYTF; V gene: TRBV5-8; J gene: TRBJ1-2; D gene: .; clone size: .
CDR3 DNA: TGTGCTAGCAGCTTAGTGGCAGGGGCTAACGAGCAGTACTTC; CDR3 protein: CASSLVAGANEQYF; V gene: TRBV7-7; J gene: TRBJ2-7; D gene: .; clone size: once
CDR3 DNA: TGTGCCTGGAGTGTCGACGGGGCTGGGAATCAGCCCCAGCATTTT; CDR3 protein: CAWSVDGAGNQPQHF; V gene: TRBV30; J gene: TRBJ1-5; D gene: .; clone size: .
CDR3 DNA: TGTGCCAGCAGCTTGGCGGCGGATGCGGCTTTCTTT; CDR3 protein: CASSLAADAAFF; V gene: TRBV5-6; J gene: TRBJ1-1; D gene: .; clone size: .
CDR3 DNA: TGTGCCAGCAGTTCGGAGTGGAATCAGCCCCAGCATTTT; CDR3 protein: CASSSEWNQPQHF; V gene: TRBV28; J gene: TRBJ1-5; D gene: .; clone size: .
CDR3 DNA: TGTGCCTGGAGTTGGGGGGGAAGCAATCAGCCCCAGCATTTT; CDR3 protein: CAWSWGGSNQPQHF; V gene: TRBV30; J gene: TRBJ1-5; D gene: .; clone size: .
CDR3 DNA: TGTGCCAGTAGTGAGGGACTAGCGGGGAAAGAGACCCAGTACTTC; CDR3 protein: CASSEGLAGKETQYF; V gene: TRBV19; J gene: TRBJ2-5; D gene: TRBD2; clone size: .
CDR3 DNA: TGCGCCAGCATGGAGGGTTGGGACACAGATACGCAGTATTTT; CDR3 protein: CASMEGWDTDTQYF; V gene: TRBV5-1; J gene: TRBJ2-3; D gene: .; clone size: .
CDR3 DNA: TGTGCCAGCAGCTTGGGTTACGGGACTAGCGGGCGACCGCCGTCCGAGCAGTACTTC; CDR3 protein: CASSLGYGTSGRPPSEQYF; V gene: TRBV5-4; J gene: TRBJ2-7; D gene: TRBD2; clone size: .
CDR3 DNA: TGTGCCAGCAGTCAAGGCGGTCTCAGGGTGAGTTCCTTGAAGCCCCAGCATTTT; CDR3 protein: CASSQGGLRVSSLKPQHF; V gene: TRBV28; J gene: TRBJ1-5; D gene: .; clone size: .
CDR3 DNA: TGTGCCAGCAGCCACGGCTACGAGCAGTACTTC; CDR3 protein: CASSHGYEQYF; V gene: TRBV7-2; J gene: TRBJ2-7; D gene: .; clone size: .
CDR3 DNA: TGTGCCAGCAGTTACCCCGACACGATGGAGAACACTGAAGCTTTCTTT; CDR3 protein: CASSYPDTMENTEAFF; V gene: TRBV6-6; J gene: TRBJ1-1; D gene: .; clone size: .
CDR3 DNA: TGTGCCAGCAGCGGGGACCCGGGACAGTTGAACACTGAAGCTTTCTTT; CDR3 protein: CASSGDPGQLNTEAFF; V gene: TRBV9; J gene: TRBJ1-1; D gene: TRBD1; clone size: .
CDR3 DNA: TGCAGCGTTGAAGATGGGAAGGGGGTAGGCAATGAGCAGTTCTTC; CDR3 protein: CSVEDGKGVGNEQFF; V gene: TRBV29-1; J gene: TRBJ2-1; D gene: .; clone size: once
CDR3 DNA: TGTGCCAGCAGCTACGGACAGGGGCAGCCCCAGCATTTT; CDR3 protein: CASSYGQGQPQHF; V gene: TRBV5-6; J gene: TRBJ1-5; D gene: TRBD1; clone size: .
CDR3 DNA: TGTGCCAGCAGCGTAGATGGCGGGAGTGCTTACAATGAGCAGTTCTTC; CDR3 protein: CASSVDGGSAYNEQFF; V gene: TRBV9; J gene: TRBJ2-1; D gene: TRBD2; clone size: .
CDR3 DNA: TGTGCCAGCAGCGACATACAGTGGGGAGGCGAGCAGTACTTC; CDR3 protein: CASSDIQWGGEQYF; V gene: TRBV9; J gene: TRBJ2-7; D gene: .; clone size: .
CDR3 DNA: TGCGCCAGCAGCCTTGACTTGGACGGCGGGGAGCTGTTTTTT; CDR3 protein: CASSLDLDGGELFF; V gene: TRBV5-1; J gene: TRBJ2-2; D gene: .; clone size: .
CDR3 DNA: TGTGCCAGCAGCGGGTGGGGAGGGTACGAGACCCAGTACTTC; CDR3 protein: CASSGWGGYETQYF; V gene: TRBV5-6; J gene: TRBJ2-5; D gene: TRBD2; clone size: .
CDR3 DNA: TGTGCTAGCAGCATTGCCCGGGGCACCGGGGAGCTGTTTTTT; CDR3 protein: CASSIARGTGELFF; V gene: TRBV7-7; J gene: TRBJ2-2; D gene: .; clone size: .
CDR3 DNA: TGTGCCAGCAGTTTGGGTTCTGATCAGCCCCAGCATTTT; CDR3 protein: CASSLGSDQPQHF; V gene: TRBV6-5; J gene: TRBJ1-5; D gene: .; clone size: .
CDR3 DNA: TGTGCCAGCAGCTTTGGTTTATCCTCGGGGGGCTACACCTTC; CDR3 protein: CASSFGLSSGGYTF; V gene: TRBV5-6; J gene: TRBJ1-2; D gene: .; clone size: .
CDR3 DNA: TGCGCCAGCAGCCCATGGGACTACAGAAATGAGCAGTTCTTC; CDR3 protein: CASSPWDYRNEQFF; V gene: TRBV5-1; J gene: TRBJ2-1; D gene: TRBD2; clone size: .
CDR3 DNA: TGCAGCGTTGAAGGGGGACAGGACCACTCCTACAATGAGCAGTTCTTC; CDR3 protein: CSVEGGQDHSYNEQFF; V gene: TRBV29-1; J gene: TRBJ2-1; D gene: TRBD1; clone size: .
CDR3 DNA: TGTGCCAGCAGTTGGCGCGGGAGACAGGACTATGGCTACACCTTC; CDR3 protein: CASSWRGRQDYGYTF; V gene: TRBV28; J gene: TRBJ1-2; D gene: .; clone size: .
CDR3 DNA: TGCAGCGTTGTATATGCCAGGGGGCTACAAGAGACCCAGTACTTC; CDR3 protein: CSVVYARGLQETQYF; V gene: TRBV29-1; J gene: TRBJ2-5; D gene: TRBD1; clone size: once
CDR3 DNA: TGTGCCAGTAGTTACGGGCAGCGCTCCTACAATGAGCAGTTCTTC; CDR3 protein: CASSYGQRSYNEQFF; V gene: TRBV19; J gene: TRBJ2-1; D gene: .; clone size: .
CDR3 DNA: TGTGCCAGCAGTGGTGGACAGGGGTTCGAGCAGTACTTC; CDR3 protein: CASSGGQGFEQYF; V gene: TRBV28; J gene: TRBJ2-7; D gene: TRBD1; clone size: .